The clone carrying this T cell receptor beta chain was found many times. Its antigen is undetermined. During its preparation, the TCRbeta library received unique molecular identifiers. Each CDR3 protein is one row after TCRdb ran MiXCR on the PCR reads. The data contain some 200,000 distinct CDR3 sequences, roughly 8.1% of them seen just once; the ten biggest clones take up roughly 35%. This specimen belongs to a study of T-cell reconstitution after alpha-beta-depleted transplantation in children. Findings of the study overall: At the one-year point after transplant, T-cell counts and TCRbeta diversity were found to come mostly from T cells that had been newly produced.

This receptor was identified in a male patient between 2 and 15 years old who had a stem cell transplant for acute myeloid leukemia, so the T cells may come from the graft donor. The input for sequencing was PBMCs, mostly from graft donor cells, taken 360 days after TCRalphabeta/CD19-depleted stem cell transplant.

CDR3 sequence: CSAYKQGTYEQYF. Here the CDR3 DNA reads TGCAGTGCGTATAAACAGGGTACCTACGAGCAGTACTTC. The J gene is TRBJ2-7, the V gene TRBV20-1, with D perhaps TRBD1 (6 bases). Germline assignment: CDR1 DFQATT and CDR2 SNEGSKA (reference sequence). CDR3 length: 13 residues. Between the trimmed V and J ends, which lost 6 bases and 2 bases, there was a span of 14 bases.